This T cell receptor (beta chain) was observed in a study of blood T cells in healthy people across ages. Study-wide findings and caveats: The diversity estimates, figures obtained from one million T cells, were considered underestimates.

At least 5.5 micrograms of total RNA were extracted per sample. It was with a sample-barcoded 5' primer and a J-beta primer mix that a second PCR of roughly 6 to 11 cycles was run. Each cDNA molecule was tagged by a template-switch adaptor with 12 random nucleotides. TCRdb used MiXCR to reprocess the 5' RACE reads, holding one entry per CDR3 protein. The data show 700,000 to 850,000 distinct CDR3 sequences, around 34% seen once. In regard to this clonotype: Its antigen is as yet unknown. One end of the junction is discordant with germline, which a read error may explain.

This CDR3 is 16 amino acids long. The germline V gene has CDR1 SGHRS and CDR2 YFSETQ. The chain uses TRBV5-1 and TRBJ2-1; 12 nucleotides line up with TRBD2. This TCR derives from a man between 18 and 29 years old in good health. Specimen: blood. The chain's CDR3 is CASGFGTSGPPNEQFF. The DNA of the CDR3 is TGCGCCAGCGGCTTTGGGACTAGCGGGCCCCCCAATGAGCAGTTCTTC.